These T cell receptor beta chains were read from a single sample in a study of technical replicates of blood from a handful of donors. Some clones are missing from TCRdb's copy, which holds only in-frame ones; the method was immunoSEQ multiplex PCR. The table has 55,000 to 70,000 clones, 89% seen once. The sequenced material came from PBMCs. The receptors were sampled from a human donor in good health. Some clones in this sample may be carry-over from other donors' samples. CDR3s include the opening cysteine and the closing phenylalanine or tryptophan. Each record gives: CDR3 protein, V gene, J gene.

cdr3_aa: CASSASPGTNYHEQFF
v_call: TRBV27
j_call: TRBJ2-1

cdr3_aa: CASSLGLAQPQHF
v_call: TRBV11-2
j_call: TRBJ1-5

cdr3_aa: CASRGGSGGGNTIYF
v_call: TRBV6-5
j_call: TRBJ1-3

cdr3_aa: CASSLEAALRGPIETQYF
v_call: TRBV7-6
j_call: TRBJ2-5

cdr3_aa: CASSVGRNYEQYF
v_call: TRBV2
j_call: TRBJ2-7

cdr3_aa: CASSPGLPPGSGANVLTF
v_call: TRBV5-1
j_call: TRBJ2-6

cdr3_aa: CASREGFYSNQPQHF
v_call: TRBV2
j_call: TRBJ1-5

cdr3_aa: CASRDTGLGTDTQYF
v_call: TRBV7-2
j_call: TRBJ2-3

cdr3_aa: CAIHSGMNTEAFF
v_call: TRBV30
j_call: TRBJ1-1

cdr3_aa: CASSLALAYNEQFF
v_call: TRBV11-2
j_call: TRBJ2-1

cdr3_aa: CASSTGIGPYGYTF
v_call: TRBV19
j_call: TRBJ1-2

cdr3_aa: CASSVEPWGGKLSGANVLTF
v_call: TRBV9
j_call: TRBJ2-6